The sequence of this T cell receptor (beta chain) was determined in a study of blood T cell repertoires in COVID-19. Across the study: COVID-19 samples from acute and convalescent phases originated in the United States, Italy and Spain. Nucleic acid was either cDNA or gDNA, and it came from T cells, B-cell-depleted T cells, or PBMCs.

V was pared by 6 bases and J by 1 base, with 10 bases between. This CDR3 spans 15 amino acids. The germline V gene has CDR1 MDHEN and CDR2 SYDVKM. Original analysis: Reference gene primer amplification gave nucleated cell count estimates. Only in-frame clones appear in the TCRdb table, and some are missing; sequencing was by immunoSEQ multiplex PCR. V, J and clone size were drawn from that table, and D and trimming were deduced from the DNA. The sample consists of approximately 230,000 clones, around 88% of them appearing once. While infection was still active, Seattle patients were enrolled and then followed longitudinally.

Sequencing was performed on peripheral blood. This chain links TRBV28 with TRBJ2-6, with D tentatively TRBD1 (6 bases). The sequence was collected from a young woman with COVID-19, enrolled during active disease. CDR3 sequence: CASSLTGSGANVLTF. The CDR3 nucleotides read TGTGCCAGCAGCCTCACAGGGTCTGGGGCCAACGTCCTGACTTTC.